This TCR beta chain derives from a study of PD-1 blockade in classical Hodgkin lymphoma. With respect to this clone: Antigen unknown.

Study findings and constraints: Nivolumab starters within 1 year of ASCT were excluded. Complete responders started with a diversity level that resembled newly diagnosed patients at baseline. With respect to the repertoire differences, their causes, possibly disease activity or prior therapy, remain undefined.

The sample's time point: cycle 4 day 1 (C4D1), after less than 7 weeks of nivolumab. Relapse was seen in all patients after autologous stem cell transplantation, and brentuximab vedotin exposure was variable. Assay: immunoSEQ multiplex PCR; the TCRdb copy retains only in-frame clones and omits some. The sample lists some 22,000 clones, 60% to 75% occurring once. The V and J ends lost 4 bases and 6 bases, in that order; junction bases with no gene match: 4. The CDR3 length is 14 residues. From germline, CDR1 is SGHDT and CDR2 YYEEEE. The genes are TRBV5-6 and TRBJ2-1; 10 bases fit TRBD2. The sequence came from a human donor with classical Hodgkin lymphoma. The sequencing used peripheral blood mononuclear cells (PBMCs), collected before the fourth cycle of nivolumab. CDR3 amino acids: CASSPRTSGNEQFF. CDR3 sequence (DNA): TGTGCCAGCAGCCCGAGGACTAGCGGCAATGAGCAGTTCTTC.